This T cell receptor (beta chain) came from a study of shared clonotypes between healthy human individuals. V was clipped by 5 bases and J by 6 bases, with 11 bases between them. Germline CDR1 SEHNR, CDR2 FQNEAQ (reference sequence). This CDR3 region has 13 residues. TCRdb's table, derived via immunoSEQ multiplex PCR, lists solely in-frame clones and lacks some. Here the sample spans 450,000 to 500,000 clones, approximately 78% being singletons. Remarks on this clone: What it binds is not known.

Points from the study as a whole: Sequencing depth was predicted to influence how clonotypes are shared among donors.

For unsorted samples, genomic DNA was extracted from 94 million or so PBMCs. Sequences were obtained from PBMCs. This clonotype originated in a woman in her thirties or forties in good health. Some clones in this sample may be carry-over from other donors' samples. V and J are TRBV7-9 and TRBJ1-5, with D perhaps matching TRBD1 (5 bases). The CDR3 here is CASSRSQGQPQHF. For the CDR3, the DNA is TGTGCCAGCAGCAGGAGCCAGGGTCAGCCCCAGCATTTT.